This T cell receptor beta chain comes out of a study of T cell responses to AZD1222 COVID-19 vaccine. Findings of the study overall: In all cases, repertoires were sampled only after the peak T cell response.

On this clone itself: Its matching antigen is unknown.

CDR3 length equals 14 residues. V lost 4 bases, J lost 5 bases, and 15 bases lay in between. Germline CDR1 is SGDLS and CDR2 is YYNGEE. Sequencing was performed with immunoSEQ multiplex PCR; in TCRdb, only in-frame clones are kept and a portion is missing. The data hold tens of thousands of clones, with 65% to 90% observed a single time. The sequenced sample was peripheral blood, obtained on day 0 of AZD1222 vaccination. The rearrangement uses TRBV9 and TRBJ1-2; the D gene is possibly TRBD1 (5 bases). The sequence was collected from an adult in good health. The CDR3 coding sequence is TGTGCCAGCAGCCCTGGGGGGAGGTTTTATGGCTACACCTTC. Its translation: CASSPGGRFYGYTF.